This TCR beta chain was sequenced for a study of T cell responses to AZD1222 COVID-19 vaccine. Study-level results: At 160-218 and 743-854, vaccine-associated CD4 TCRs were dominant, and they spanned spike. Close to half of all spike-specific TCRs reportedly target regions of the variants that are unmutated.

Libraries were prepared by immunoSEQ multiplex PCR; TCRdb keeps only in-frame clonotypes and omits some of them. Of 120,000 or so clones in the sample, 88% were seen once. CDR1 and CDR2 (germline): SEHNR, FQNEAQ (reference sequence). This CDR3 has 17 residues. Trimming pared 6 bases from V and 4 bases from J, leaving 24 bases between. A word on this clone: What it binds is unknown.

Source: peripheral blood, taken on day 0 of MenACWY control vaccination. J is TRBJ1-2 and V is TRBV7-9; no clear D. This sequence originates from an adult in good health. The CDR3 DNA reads TGTGCCAGCAGTGACGTTTCCGGGCCGAGGGTTGGCTATGGCTACACCTTC. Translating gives CASSDVSGPRVGYGYTF.